The 9 T cell receptor beta chains presented below share a single source sample, sequenced in a study of vaccination and CD4 T cells after COVID-19. Treatment: approximately nine-day PBMC culture with coronavirus spike peptide pools or control peptides (ViraFEST assay). Collection of the unexposed donor's CD4+ T cells took place before the COVID-19 pandemic (2011-2018). Antigens of these TCRs are unknown. The Oncomine TCR Beta short-read assay sequenced DNA from cultured CD4+ T cells. TCRdb ran MiXCR on the PCR reads and lists one entry per CDR3 protein. Here the sample spans 1,700 or so distinct CDR3 sequences, about 65% being singletons. Sequenced material: CD4+ T cells from blood, cultured in vitro. These receptors were obtained from a human donor in good health.

The sample holds a few counts of this clonotype. The CDR3 here is CASSSDVQGEQFF. The CDR3 nucleotides are TGTGCCAGCAGCTCAGACGTACAGGGGGAGCAGTTCTTC. The J gene is TRBJ2-1, the V gene TRBV7-3, with 7 positions matching TRBD1. There are 13 residues in the CDR3. With V trimmed by 4 bases and J by 10 bases, 7 bases remained unmatched. Per germline, CDR1 SGHTA and CDR2 FQGTGA.

The rearrangement uses TRBV6-2 or TRBV6-3 and TRBJ1-1; D is uncertain. The V end was cut by 8 bases, the J end by 3 bases, with 10 bases between. Germline V gene lookup returns CDR1 MNHEY and CDR2 SVGEGT. The CDR3 runs 12 residues. The CDR3: CASSGQDTEAFF. The CDR3, as DNA: TGTGCCAGCTCTGGGCAGGACACTGAAGCTTTCTTT.

In DNA, the CDR3 is TGTGCCACCAGTGCCTCCGGGACAGGGACCGCCGGGGAGCTGTTTTTT. This codes for CATSASGTGTAGELFF. The J gene is TRBJ2-2, the V gene TRBV24-1, with 9 bases identical to TRBD1. This CDR3 has 16 amino acids. The V gene end was trimmed by 5 bases and the J gene end by 6 bases; junction bases not matched to a gene: 9. The germline V gene has CDR1 KGHDR and CDR2 SFDVKD.

The rearrangement joins TRBV7-8 to TRBJ2-5; D remains ambiguous. The V end was cut by 3 bases, the J end by 2 bases, with 10 bases between. The germline V gene encodes CDR1 SGHVS and CDR2 FQNEAQ. The CDR3 spans 14 residues. CDR3 nucleotide sequence: TGTGCCAGCAGCTTCTATCAGTCGCAAGAGACCCAGTACTTC. Residues: CASSFYQSQETQYF.

The chain combines TRBV7-3 with TRBJ2-5; D gene ambiguous. This CDR3 has 13 amino acids. Between the trimmed V and J ends, which lost 4 bases and 1 base, there was a span of 7 bases. CDR1 SGHTA and CDR2 FQGTGA come from the germline V gene. The CDR3 nucleotides are TGTGCCAGCAGCTCCATCCCCCAAGAGACCCAGTACTTC. This sequence encodes CASSSIPQETQYF.

By share of the sample, this clonotype is medium-sized. V gene TRBV11-2 combines with J gene TRBJ2-7, with a weak D call TRBD2 (5 bases). The CDR3 is made up of 15 amino acids. Trimming left V 5 bases short and J 2 bases short, with 16 bases between. The germline gives CDR1 SGHAT, CDR2 FQNNGV. Here the CDR3 reads CASSPRSRRTYEQYF. CDR3 DNA sequence: TGTGCCAGCAGCCCAAGGTCCAGGAGGACCTACGAGCAGTACTTC.

The chain joins TRBV6-1 to TRBJ2-7, with 8 bases aligning to TRBD1. The V gene end was trimmed by 4 bases and the J gene end by 2 bases; junction bases not matched to a gene: 10. The CDR3 covers 16 residues. In germline, CDR1 is MNHNS, CDR2 SASEGT. CDR3 region: CASSGENRGKAYEQYF. The CDR3 nucleotides are TGTGCCAGCAGTGGAGAAAACAGGGGGAAGGCCTACGAGCAGTACTTC.

The chain is built from TRBV4-1 and TRBJ2-7, with D unclear. CDR3 length: 14 amino acids. CDR1 is MGHRA and CDR2 is YSYEKL in the germline V gene. Between the trimmed V and J ends, which lost 1 base and 2 bases, there was a span of 9 bases. In DNA, the CDR3 is TGCGCCAGCAGCCAAGTGGGCGCGGCCTACGAGCAGTACTTC. Translating gives CASSQVGAAYEQYF.

The chain couples TRBV5-1 to TRBJ1-1; 7 positions agree with TRBD1. CDR1 SGHRS and CDR2 YFSETQ come from the germline V gene. The CDR3 has 15 residues. V lost 0 bases, J lost 2 bases, and 4 bases stayed unmatched. The CDR3 region has the DNA TGCGCCAGCAGCTTGGGAGGGACAGCTAACACTGAAGCTTTCTTT. Translated, it gives CASSLGGTANTEAFF.